The sequence of this TCR beta chain was determined in a study of blood T cell repertoires in COVID-19. Study in general: T cells, B-cell-depleted T cells, or PBMCs provided the cDNA or gDNA that served as material.

The V and J ends lost 1 base and 2 bases, in that order; junction bases with no gene match: 11. CDR3 length: 18 residues. Germline lookup yields CDR1 SGHVS and CDR2 FNYEAQ. Profiling relied on immunoSEQ multiplex PCR, and the TCRdb table lists in-frame clones only, not all of them. The sample records under 250,000 clones, roughly 80% being singletons. The study drew participants aged about 18 to 95 years from some 25 US areas. Categorization into cohorts depended on clinical history that participants reported. This sequence was found in a woman aged 40-49 years who had been exposed to COVID-19. This chain links TRBV7-6 with TRBJ2-3; 8 bases match TRBD2. The material sequenced was PBMCs or T cells enriched from blood (not recorded which). The CDR3 loop reads CASSLVGGGGTLTDTQYF. The CDR3 bases are TGTGCCAGCAGCTTAGTCGGAGGCGGGGGGACCCTCACAGATACGCAGTATTTT.